The T cell receptor beta chain under discussion was sequenced for a study of T cells in localized non-small cell lung cancer. The data were produced by immunoSEQ multiplex PCR, yet TCRdb's version contains in-frame clones alone and is incomplete. The sample lists just over 20,000 clones, over 65% seen once, with approximately 15% in the top ten. This clone came up once. Its target is not known. Study-level results: Sequencing was restricted to one tumor region; therefore, heterogeneity remains possible.

Trimming cost V 4 bases and J 0 bases, with 9 bases left between them. The germline V gene encodes CDR1 SEHNR and CDR2 FQNEAQ (reference sequence). The CDR3 consists of 14 residues. Sequences were derived from PBMCs, sampled before any cancer treatment. This TCR derives from a woman between 35 and 70 years old with stage II squamous cell lung carcinoma. This chain uses TRBV7-9 with TRBJ2-5; D possibly uses TRBD1 or TRBD2 (5 bases each). In DNA form, the CDR3 reads TGTGCCAGCAGCTCAGAGGGGTACCAAGAGACCCAGTACTTC. It translates to CASSSEGYQETQYF.